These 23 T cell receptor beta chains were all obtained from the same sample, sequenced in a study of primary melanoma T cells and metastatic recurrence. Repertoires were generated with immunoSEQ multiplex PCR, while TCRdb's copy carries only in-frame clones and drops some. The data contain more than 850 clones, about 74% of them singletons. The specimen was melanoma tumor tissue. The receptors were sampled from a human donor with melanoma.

DNA for the CDR3: TGTGCCAGCAGCGAAATCCGTACAGGGGCCCGCTATGGCTACACCTTC. It codes for CASSEIRTGARYGYTF. This chain uses TRBV6-8 with TRBJ1-2; 7 bases map to TRBD1. The germline gives CDR1 MNHGY, CDR2 SAAAGT. The V segment lost 6 bases and the J segment 4 bases; nucleotides outside the gene matches: 14. The CDR3 runs 16 residues.

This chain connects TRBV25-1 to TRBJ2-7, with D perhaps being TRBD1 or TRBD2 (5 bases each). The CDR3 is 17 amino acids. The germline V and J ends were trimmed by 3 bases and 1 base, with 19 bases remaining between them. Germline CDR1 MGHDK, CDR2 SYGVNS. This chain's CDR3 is CASSDDPGTATSYEQYF. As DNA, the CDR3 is TGTGCCAGCAGTGACGACCCTGGGACCGCCACTTCCTACGAGCAGTACTTC.

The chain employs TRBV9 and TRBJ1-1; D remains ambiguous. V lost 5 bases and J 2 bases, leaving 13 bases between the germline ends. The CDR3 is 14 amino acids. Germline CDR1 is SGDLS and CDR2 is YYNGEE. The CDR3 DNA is TGTGCCAGCAGATACTCACTCACTAACACTGAAGCTTTCTTT. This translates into CASRYSLTNTEAFF.

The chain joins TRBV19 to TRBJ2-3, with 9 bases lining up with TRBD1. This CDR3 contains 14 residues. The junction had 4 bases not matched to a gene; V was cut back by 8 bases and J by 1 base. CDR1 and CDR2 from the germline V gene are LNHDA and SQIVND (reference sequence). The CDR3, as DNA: TGTGCCAGTCGATGGACAGGGGGCACAGATACGCAGTATTTT. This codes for CASRWTGGTDTQYF. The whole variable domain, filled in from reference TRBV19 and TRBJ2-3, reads DGGITQSPKYLFRKEGQNVTLSCEQNLNHDAMYWYRQDPGQGLRLIYYSQIVNDFQKGDIAEGYSVSREKKESFPLTVTSAQKNPTAFYLCASRWTGGTDTQYFGPGTRLTVL.

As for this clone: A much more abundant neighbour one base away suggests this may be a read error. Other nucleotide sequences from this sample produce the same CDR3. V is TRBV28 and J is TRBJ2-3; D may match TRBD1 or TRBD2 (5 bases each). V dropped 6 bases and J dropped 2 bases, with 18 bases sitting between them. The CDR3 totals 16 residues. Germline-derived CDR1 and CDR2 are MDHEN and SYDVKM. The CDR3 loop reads CASSLNPGGSTDTQYF. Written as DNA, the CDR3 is TGTGCCAGCAGCTTAAACCCTGGGGGTTCCACAGATACGCAGTATTTT.

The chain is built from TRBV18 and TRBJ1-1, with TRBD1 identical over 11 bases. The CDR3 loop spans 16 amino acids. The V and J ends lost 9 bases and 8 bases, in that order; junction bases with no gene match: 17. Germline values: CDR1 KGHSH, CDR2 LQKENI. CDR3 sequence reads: CASDWGAGTGGREAFF. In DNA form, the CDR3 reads TGTGCCAGTGACTGGGGAGCCGGGACAGGGGGACGCGAAGCTTTCTTT.

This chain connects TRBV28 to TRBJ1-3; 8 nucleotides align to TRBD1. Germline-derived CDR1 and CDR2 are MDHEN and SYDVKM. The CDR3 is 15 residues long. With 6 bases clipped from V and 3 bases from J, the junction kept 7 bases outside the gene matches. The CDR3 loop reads CASSHDRGRGNTIYF. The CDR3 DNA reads TGTGCCAGCAGCCACGACAGGGGTCGTGGAAACACCATATATTTT.

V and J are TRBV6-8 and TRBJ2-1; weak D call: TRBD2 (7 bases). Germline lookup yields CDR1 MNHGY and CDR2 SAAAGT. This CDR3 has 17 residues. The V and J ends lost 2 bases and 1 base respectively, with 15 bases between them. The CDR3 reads CASSYRRRGGSYNEQFF. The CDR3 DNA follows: TGTGCCAGCAGTTACCGTCGCAGGGGAGGGTCCTACAATGAGCAGTTCTTC.

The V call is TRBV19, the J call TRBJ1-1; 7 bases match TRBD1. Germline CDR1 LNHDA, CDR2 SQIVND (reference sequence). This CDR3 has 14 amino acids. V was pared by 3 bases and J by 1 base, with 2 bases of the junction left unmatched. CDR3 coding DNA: TGTGCCAGTAGTATGGGACAGCGGAACACTGAAGCTTTCTTT. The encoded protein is CASSMGQRNTEAFF.

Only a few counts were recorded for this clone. CDR3 sequence reads: CASSPRTGEYEQYF. The CDR3 bases are TGTGCCAGCTCACCCCGGACAGGGGAATACGAGCAGTACTTC. The chain uses TRBV18 and TRBJ2-7; 9 positions match TRBD1. J lost 4 bases, V lost 3 bases, and 4 bases had no gene match. This CDR3 is 14 amino acids long. Germline values: CDR1 KGHSH, CDR2 LQKENI.

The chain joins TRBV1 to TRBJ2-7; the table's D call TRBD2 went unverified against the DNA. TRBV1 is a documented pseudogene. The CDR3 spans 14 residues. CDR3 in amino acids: CASSQDPGAYEQYF. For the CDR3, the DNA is TGCGCCAGCAGCCAAGATCCCGGAGCCTACGAGCAGTACTTC.

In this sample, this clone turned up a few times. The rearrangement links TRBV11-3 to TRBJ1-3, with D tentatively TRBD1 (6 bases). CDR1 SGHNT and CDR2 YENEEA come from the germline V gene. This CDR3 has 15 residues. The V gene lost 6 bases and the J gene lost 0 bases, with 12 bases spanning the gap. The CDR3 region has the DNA TGTGCCAGCAGACCACAGGGCACCTCTGGAAACACCATATATTTT. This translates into CASRPQGTSGNTIYF.

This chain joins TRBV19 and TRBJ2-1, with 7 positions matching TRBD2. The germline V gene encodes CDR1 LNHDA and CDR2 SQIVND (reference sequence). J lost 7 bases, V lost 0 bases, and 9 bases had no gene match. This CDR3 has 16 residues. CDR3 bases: TGTGCCAGTAGTATAGATCTAGCGGTTCCTAGAAATGAGCAGTTCTTC. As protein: CASSIDLAVPRNEQFF.

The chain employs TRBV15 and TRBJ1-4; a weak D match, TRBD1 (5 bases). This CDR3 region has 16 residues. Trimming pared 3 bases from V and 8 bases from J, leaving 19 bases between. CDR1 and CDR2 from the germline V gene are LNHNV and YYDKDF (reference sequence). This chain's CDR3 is CATSSGAGPVKEKLFF. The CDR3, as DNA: TGTGCCACCAGCAGTGGCGCGGGGCCGGTGAAGGAAAAACTGTTTTTT.

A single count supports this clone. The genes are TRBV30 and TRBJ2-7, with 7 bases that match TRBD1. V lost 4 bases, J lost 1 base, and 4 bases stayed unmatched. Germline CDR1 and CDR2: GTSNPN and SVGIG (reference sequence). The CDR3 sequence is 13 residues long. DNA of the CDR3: TGTGCCTGGAACCCGGGACAGTCCTACGAGCAGTACTTC. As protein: CAWNPGQSYEQYF.

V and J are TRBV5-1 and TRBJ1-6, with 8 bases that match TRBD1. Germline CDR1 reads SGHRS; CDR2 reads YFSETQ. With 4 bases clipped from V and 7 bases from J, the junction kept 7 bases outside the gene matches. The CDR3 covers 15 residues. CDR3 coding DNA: TGCGCCAGCAGCCCCACGACAGGGGAAAATTCACCCCTCCACTTT. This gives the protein CASSPTTGENSPLHF.

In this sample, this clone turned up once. The CDR3 is CASSRDRAPYGYTF. DNA of the CDR3: TGTGCCAGCAGCAGGGATAGAGCGCCTTATGGCTACACCTTC. This chain connects TRBV6-8 to TRBJ1-2; TRBD1 might be the D (5 bases). V was pared by 6 bases and J by 5 bases, with 16 bases between. The CDR3 is made up of 14 amino acids. Germline V gene data show CDR1 as MNHGY and CDR2 as SAAAGT.

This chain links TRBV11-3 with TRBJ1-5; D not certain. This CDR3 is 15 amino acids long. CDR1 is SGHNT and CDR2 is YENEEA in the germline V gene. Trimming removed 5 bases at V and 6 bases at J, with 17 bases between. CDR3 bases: TGTGCCAGCAGCCGAGGTCGGGGTCGGGGTCAGCCCCAGCATTTT. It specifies CASSRGRGRGQPQHF.

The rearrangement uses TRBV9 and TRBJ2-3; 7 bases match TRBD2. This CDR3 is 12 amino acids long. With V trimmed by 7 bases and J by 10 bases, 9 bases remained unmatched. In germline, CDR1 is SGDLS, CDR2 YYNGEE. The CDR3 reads CASGTGGIPQYF. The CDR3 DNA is TGTGCCAGCGGAACGGGAGGCATCCCGCAGTATTTT.

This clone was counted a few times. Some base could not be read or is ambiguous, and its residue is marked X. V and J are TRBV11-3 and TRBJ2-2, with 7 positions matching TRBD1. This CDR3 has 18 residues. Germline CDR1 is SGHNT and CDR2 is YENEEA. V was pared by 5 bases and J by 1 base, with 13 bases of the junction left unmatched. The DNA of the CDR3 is TGTGCCAGCAGCCCCGGGAYAGGGGGCGGTTTGAACACCGGGGAGCTGTTTTTT. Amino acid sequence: CASSPGXGGGLNTGELFF.

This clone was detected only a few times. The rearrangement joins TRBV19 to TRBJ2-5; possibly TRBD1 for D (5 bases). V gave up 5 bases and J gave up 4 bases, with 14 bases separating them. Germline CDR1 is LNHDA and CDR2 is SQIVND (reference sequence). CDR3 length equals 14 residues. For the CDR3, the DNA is TGTGCCAGTAGTTCGGCAGGGCGGCTAGAGACCCAGTACTTC. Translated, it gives CASSSAGRLETQYF.

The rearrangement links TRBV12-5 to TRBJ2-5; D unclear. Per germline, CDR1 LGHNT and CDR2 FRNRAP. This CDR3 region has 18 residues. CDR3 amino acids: CASTQVGRRPLGWETQYF. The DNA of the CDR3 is TGTGCCAGCACCCAAGTCGGACGGAGACCCCTTGGGTGGGAGACCCAGTACTTC. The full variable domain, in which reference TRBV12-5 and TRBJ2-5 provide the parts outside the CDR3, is DARVTQTPRHKVTEMGQEVTMRCQPILGHNTVFWYRQTMMQGLELLAYFRNRAPLDDSGMPKDRFSAEMPDATLATLKIQPSEPRDSAVYFCASTQVGRRPLGWETQYFGPGTRLLVL.

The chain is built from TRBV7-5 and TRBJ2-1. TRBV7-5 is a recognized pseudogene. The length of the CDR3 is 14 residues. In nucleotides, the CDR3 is TGTGCCAGCAGTTCAGGGAGCTCCTACAATGAGCAGTTCTTC. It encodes CASSSGSSYNEQFF.